The T cell receptor (beta chain) described here comes from a study of T cell clonality in common variable immunodeficiency (dated by TCRdb to the mid-2010s). Compared with germline, V lacks 4 bases and J lacks 8 bases; bases without a gene match: 13. Via the germline V gene, CDR1 is MGHRA and CDR2 YSYEKL. Reading from cysteine to phenylalanine, the CDR3 counts 16 amino acids. The DNA shown is the part of the CDR3 that was read: 39 bases, in frame from base 1. Both CVID patients and healthy controls were predominantly of Caucasian heritage. From each donor, roughly 4.5 to 8 ml of heparinized peripheral whole blood was collected. TCRbeta CDR3 repertoires were sequenced from genomic DNA of adults with common variable immune deficiency (CVID) and healthy adult controls. There were about 22 healthy adult volunteers in the control group (about 12 female and roughly ten male), ranging in age from about 20 to 70 years, with a mean age of about 32. Diluted blood was density-centrifuged over Hypaque 1077 or Ficoll-Paque to isolate peripheral blood mononuclear cells. Genomic DNA was extracted from unsorted mononuclear cells by Qiagen column purification or by a centrifugation-based method.

For sequencing input, CVID and control samples contributed equivalent amounts of genomic DNA. For every sample, a 60 bp segment covering the rearranged TCRbeta CDR3 region was amplified and then sequenced. The immunoSEQ assay, a bias-corrected multiplex PCR with high-throughput sequencing, was employed for TCRbeta amplification. In the source study's methods: Every unique nucleotide sequence was considered a clone and was annotated with V, D and J genes, copy number and frequency. Sequences were labeled productive if in frame, and non-productive if out of frame or containing stop codons. Clonality was calculated from Shannon's entropy as previously described. The predicted amino acid sequences of productive clones were used to derive the mean CDR3 Kyte-Doolittle hydropathy. Using the R hclust function, scaled V gene usage was clustered hierarchically with Manhattan distance and complete linkage. Sharing of clones by CDR3 amino acid sequence was evaluated through resampling of 12 repertoires per group over 100 rounds. Repertoires were searched for 70 published EBV-specific and fewer than 300 published CMV-specific TCRbeta sequences. After two CVID samples that produced fewer than 10,000 sequences were dropped from the analysis, 42 CVID repertoires remained. In TCRdb, the immuneACCESS table is reduced to in-frame sequences with V and J assigned. These tables do not hold every clone; where another copy was compared, an unresolved V gene accounts for under half, and the others remain unexplained. The V and J calls and clone size are taken from that table; D and trimming were inferred from the DNA. This sample shows some 50,000 clones, and none of them turns up only once. Together, the top ten hold around 1.8% of the sample.

This clone was observed at least ten times. There is no known antigen for this receptor. The CDR3 end falls 3 residues outside the read, so it is completed with the germline J gene. The investigation overall reported the following: The authors noted that sequencing repertoires of T cell subpopulations would be needed to clarify what caused the increased clonality in CVID. TCRbeta clonality was higher in CVID subjects than in healthy controls (t-test p = 0.018), and the increase was most characteristic of about a third of subjects. Reportedly, TCRbeta sequences from CVID had fewer deletions and N-nucleotide insertions, and highly modified clones with 13 or more V deletions were absent from CVID. Although equal DNA input was used, an average of about 87,000 unique sequences per sample was obtained for controls, compared with about 31,547 for CVID samples. Fewer TCRbeta clones were shared among CVID subjects than among healthy controls (p < 0.0001). Differences among patients in the CVID cohort limited the correlations between repertoire features and clinical complications.

The sequence derives from a person aged 18 to 75 in good health. Specimen: peripheral blood mononuclear cells. The V and J segments used are TRBV4-1 and TRBJ2-1; 8 bases in between match TRBD2. The CDR3 bases that were read are TGCGCCAGCAGCCCCTACTTTGCGGGAGGAGTCTATGAG. The resulting protein is CASSPYFAGGVYE. The entire CDR3 reads CASSPYFAGGVYEQFF.